A single sample is the source of the 26 T cell receptor beta chains below, sequenced in a study of OX40 agonist ivuxolimab in advanced cancers. Method: immunoSEQ multiplex PCR; TCRdb's copy keeps in-frame clones and lacks some. Of approximately 18,000 clones listed, around 80% were seen once; the top ten hold around 2.5%. The material sequenced was CD4+ or CD8+ T cells sorted from blood, taken in a trial of the OX40 agonist ivuxolimab. The receptors were sampled from an adult with an advanced solid tumor such as melanoma, head and neck, liver or kidney cancer.

This clone was counted between two and nine times. The chain has TRBV4-1 and TRBJ2-7; 11 nucleotides line up with TRBD2. Looked up from germline, CDR1 is MGHRA and CDR2 is YSYEKL. This CDR3 comprises 17 residues. After removal of 0 bases from V and 6 bases from J, the junction contained 10 bases not matched to a gene. In DNA form, the CDR3 reads TGCGCCAGCAGCCAAGATGAGTATATAGCGGGAGGGGTCGAGCAGTACTTC. Its protein is CASSQDEYIAGGVEQYF.

The rearrangement joins TRBV7-2 to TRBJ1-2, with 7 bases lining up with TRBD1. Germline loops: CDR1 SGHTA, CDR2 FQGNSA. The CDR3 spans 13 residues. The V segment lost 3 bases and the J segment 7 bases; nucleotides outside the gene matches: 5. The DNA for the CDR3 is TGTGCCAGCAGCTTTACAGGGGTCCCTGGCTACACCTTC. Protein: CASSFTGVPGYTF.

The rearrangement links TRBV7-9 to TRBJ1-6; the match to TRBD1 covers 10 bases. This CDR3 comprises 15 residues. V lost 5 bases and J lost 10; bases outside the gene matches: 8. Germline V gene sequence: CDR1 SEHNR, CDR2 FQNEAQ (reference sequence). The chain's CDR3 is CASSERQGAGSPLHF. In DNA form, the CDR3 reads TGTGCCAGCAGCGAAAGACAGGGGGCAGGGTCACCCCTCCACTTT.

This chain uses TRBV2 with TRBJ1-2; 8 bases fit TRBD1. Per the germline V gene, CDR1 is SNHLY and CDR2 is FYNNEI. This CDR3 region has 14 residues. V trimming: 6 bases; J trimming: 8 bases; junction bases outside the gene matches: 11. The CDR3: CASSATQGVGGYTF. The DNA for the CDR3 is TGTGCCAGCAGCGCGACACAGGGGGTAGGCGGCTACACCTTC.

This chain links TRBV6-1 with TRBJ2-2; 11 bases map to TRBD2. The germline CDR1 and CDR2 sequences are MNHNS and SASEGT. This CDR3 spans 15 amino acids. V shed 7 bases and J 4 bases; nucleotides not matched to a gene: 5. Here the CDR3 reads CASTPGLAATGELFF. The DNA for the CDR3 is TGTGCCAGCACCCCGGGACTAGCGGCCACCGGGGAGCTGTTTTTT.

The CDR3 is CASSLGASGTGDEQYF. In DNA, the CDR3 is TGTGCCAGCAGCTTAGGCGCTAGCGGAACGGGAGACGAGCAGTACTTC. This chain connects TRBV7-8 to TRBJ2-7; 7 bases agree with TRBD2. Germline CDR1 is SGHVS and CDR2 is FQNEAQ. This CDR3 has 16 amino acids. With V trimmed by 1 base and J by 5 bases, 11 bases remained unmatched.

This chain connects TRBV19 to TRBJ2-7; possible D gene TRBD2, 7 bases. V was clipped by 8 bases and J by 7 bases, with 18 bases between them. This CDR3 region has 13 residues. The germline V gene encodes CDR1 LNHDA and CDR2 SQIVND (reference sequence). The CDR3 sequence is CASGGASVGEQYF. Written as DNA, the CDR3 is TGTGCCAGTGGGGGGGCTAGCGTGGGAGAGCAGTACTTC.

The chain joins TRBV5-4 to TRBJ2-5; D unclear. The germline CDR1 and CDR2 sequences are SGHNT and YYREEE (reference sequence). The CDR3 totals 12 residues. Trimming removed 4 bases at V and 5 bases at J, with 9 bases between. The CDR3 region has the DNA TGTGCCAGCAGCCTCGATTGGGAGACCCAGTACTTC. This codes for CASSLDWETQYF.

The rearrangement links TRBV29-1 to TRBJ2-1; TRBD2 agrees at 7 bases. V was pared by 7 bases and J by 9 bases, with 6 bases of the junction left unmatched. The germline gives CDR1 SQVTM, CDR2 ANQGSEA. This CDR3 is built from 11 residues. The CDR3 region has the DNA TGCAGCGGCCGGACTAGGAGTGAGCAGTTCTTC. Protein product: CSGRTRSEQFF.

This chain joins TRBV29-1 and TRBJ2-3; a possible D gene is TRBD2 (6 bases). V was clipped by 4 bases and J by 4 bases, with 15 bases between them. The germline V gene encodes CDR1 SQVTM and CDR2 ANQGSEA. This CDR3 contains 14 residues. The CDR3, as DNA: TGCAGCGTTGGGTCTAGCGCTCTTCCAGATACGCAGTATTTT. Protein sequence: CSVGSSALPDTQYF.

The rearrangement links TRBV28 to TRBJ1-1, with D hard to call. Germline V gives CDR1 MDHEN, CDR2 SYDVKM. The CDR3 length is 13 residues. Trimming shortened V by 3 bases and J by 4 bases, and 9 bases separated the two germline ends. The CDR3: CASSFGMITEAFF. The CDR3 DNA is TGTGCCAGCAGTTTTGGGATGATCACTGAAGCTTTCTTT.

This chain joins TRBV2 and TRBJ2-3, with TRBD1 as a possible D gene (5 bases). Between the trimmed V and J ends, which lost 6 bases and 2 bases, there was a span of 9 bases. The CDR3 is made up of 13 amino acids. Looked up from germline, CDR1 is SNHLY and CDR2 is FYNNEI. This chain's CDR3 is CASSDRHTDTQYF. CDR3 bases: TGTGCCAGCAGCGACAGACACACAGATACGCAGTATTTT.

CDR3 in DNA: TGCGCCAGCAGCTTAATGGGGGATACGCAGTATTTT. Encoded protein: CASSLMGDTQYF. This sequence joins TRBV5-1 and TRBJ2-3; D call uncertain. The length of the CDR3 is 12 residues. Germline V lookup: CDR1 SGHRS, CDR2 YFSETQ. The V and J ends lost 2 bases and 6 bases respectively, with 7 bases between them.

Here the CDR3 DNA reads TGTGCCAGCAGCCTACGGTCGGCTGAAAAACTGTTTTTT. The encoded protein is CASSLRSAEKLFF. The gene calls are TRBV5-6 and TRBJ1-4; D uncertain. The CDR3 loop spans 13 amino acids. Germline CDR1 is SGHDT and CDR2 is YYEEEE. V was pared by 4 bases and J by 7 bases, with 11 bases between.

This clone appeared once. This CDR3 is CASRLAGGRGDTQYF. The CDR3 DNA follows: TGTGCCAGCCGACTAGCGGGAGGGCGCGGAGATACGCAGTATTTT. The rearrangement uses TRBV27 and TRBJ2-3, with 14 bases identical to TRBD2. V trimming: 8 bases; J trimming: 5 bases; junction bases outside the gene matches: 6. The CDR3 extends over 15 amino acids. In germline, CDR1 is MNHEY, CDR2 SMNVEV (reference sequence).

The chain has TRBV5-1 and TRBJ2-3; TRBD2 matches 12 bases. Germline CDR1 SGHRS, CDR2 YFSETQ. This CDR3 spans 17 amino acids. V lost 3 bases, J lost 2 bases, and 7 bases stayed unmatched. Written as DNA, the CDR3 is TGCGCCAGCAGCTCACTAGCGGGAGGAGGGGCCACAGATACGCAGTATTTT. Amino acid sequence: CASSSLAGGGATDTQYF.

The chain has TRBV30 and TRBJ1-3; D gene uncertain. The CDR3 has 14 amino acids. Trimming took off 4 bases at V and 0 bases at J, with 10 bases between the two ends. The germline V gene encodes CDR1 GTSNPN and CDR2 SVGIG (reference sequence). CDR3 bases: TGTGCCTGGACCGGCCAGAGCTCTGGAAACACCATATATTTT. Translated: CAWTGQSSGNTIYF.

V gene TRBV7-6 combines with J gene TRBJ2-1, with no clear D. Germline V gives CDR1 SGHVS, CDR2 FNYEAQ. This CDR3 spans 16 amino acids. Trimming pared 5 bases from V and 1 base from J, leaving 15 bases between. CDR3 in DNA: TGTGCCAGCAGCCCGCGGCCGAACCGGTCCTACAATGAGCAGTTCTTC. It encodes CASSPRPNRSYNEQFF.

CDR3 loop: CASSLGTAPHTQYF. In DNA, the CDR3 is TGTGCCAGCAGCCTCGGGACAGCCCCACATACGCAGTATTTT. V and J are TRBV7-9 and TRBJ2-3; TRBD1 matches 7 bases. The germline V gene encodes CDR1 SEHNR and CDR2 FQNEAQ (reference sequence). This CDR3 spans 14 amino acids. The ends lost 5 bases at V and 7 bases at J; junction bases unmatched: 9.

The chain links TRBV5-1 to TRBJ2-3; 7 bases agree with TRBD1. V shed 2 bases and J 5 bases; nucleotides not matched to a gene: 11. Per germline, CDR1 SGHRS and CDR2 YFSETQ. This CDR3 has 16 amino acids. The CDR3 bases are TGCGCCAGCAGCTTATCGACAGGGATGGTAGGAGATACGCAGTATTTT. This sequence encodes CASSLSTGMVGDTQYF.

The J gene is TRBJ1-1, the V gene TRBV4-3; a possible D gene is TRBD1 (6 bases). CDR1 is LGHNA, CDR2 YSLEER, per germline. The CDR3 is made up of 16 amino acids. V was pared by 0 bases and J by 4 bases, with 15 bases between. DNA for the CDR3: TGCGCCAGCAGCCAAGATACGGGGGGCTCGGCCACTGAAGCTTTCTTT. This translates into CASSQDTGGSATEAFF.

Written as DNA, the CDR3 is TGTGCCTGGTCGAGGGGGGTAGATACGCAGTATTTT. Its protein product is CAWSRGVDTQYF. The chain links TRBV30 to TRBJ2-3; D may match TRBD1 or TRBD2 (6 bases each). The CDR3 has 12 amino acids. V was trimmed by 5 bases and J by 5 bases, leaving 11 bases between them. Germline CDR1 and CDR2: GTSNPN and SVGIG (reference sequence).

J is TRBJ2-3 and V is TRBV7-9, with 8 bases that match TRBD1. The V gene end was trimmed by 5 bases and the J gene end by 5 bases; junction bases not matched to a gene: 12. The CDR3 loop spans 16 amino acids. Germline V lookup: CDR1 SEHNR, CDR2 FQNEAQ (reference sequence). Here the CDR3 reads CASSPGTGARGDTQYF. The DNA for the CDR3 is TGTGCCAGCAGCCCAGGGACAGGCGCACGTGGAGATACGCAGTATTTT.

This chain uses TRBV27 with TRBJ2-1; 10 bases are a match to TRBD2. CDR3 length: 15 residues. Trimming at V came to 4 bases and at J to 4 bases, leaving 4 bases not matched to a gene. Germline CDR1 is MNHEY and CDR2 is SMNVEV (reference sequence). The CDR3 is CASSSSSGGYNEQFF. The CDR3, as DNA: TGTGCCAGCAGTTCGTCTAGCGGGGGATACAATGAGCAGTTCTTC.

For the CDR3, the DNA is TGTGCCAGCAGTCGGAGGTCGGGGTTAAGGTTCGACGAGCAGTACTTC. Amino acid sequence: CASSRRSGLRFDEQYF. J is TRBJ2-5 and V is TRBV5-6, with D possibly being TRBD2 (5 bases). The DNA end is more similar to TRBJ2-7, so the J call may be wrong. The CDR3 is 16 residues long. CDR1 is SGHDT and CDR2 is YYEEEE in the germline V gene.

The J gene is TRBJ2-5, the V gene TRBV20-1; D is ambiguous. V was clipped by 3 bases and J by 3 bases, with 5 bases between them. Germline V CDR1 and CDR2: DFQATT, SNEGSKA (reference sequence). CDR3 length equals 11 residues. The CDR3 sequence is CSARAEETQYF. The DNA of the CDR3 is TGCAGTGCTAGGGCAGAAGAGACCCAGTACTTC.